Listed below are T cell receptor beta chains from one sample, sequenced in a study of CD4 T cells in relation to SARS-CoV-2 and coronaviruses. Using immunoSEQ multiplex PCR, the repertoire was profiled, and TCRdb retains in-frame clones only, with some absent. This sample has about 59,000 clones, with roughly 89% found just once. The source material was memory CD4+ T cells from PBMCs. The receptors were gathered from a human donor in good health. The CDR3 runs from the conserved cysteine through the conserved F or W. The D gene is left open where the match is weak. Where a row states a size, it is once, few, many or the class of an expanded clone; other rows omit it.

CDR3	DNA	D	V	J	size
CASSEVGTSVYEQYF	TGTGCCAGCAGTGAGGTGGGGACTAGCGTTTACGAGCAGTACTTC	TRBD2	TRBV6-1	TRBJ2-7	.
CASSLKLAGAAYEQYF	TGTGCCAGCAGCCTTAAACTAGCGGGGGCCGCCTACGAGCAGTACTTC	TRBD2	TRBV7-9	TRBJ2-7	.
CASSQSTLAAVTGELFF	TGTGCCAGCAGCCAATCAACACTAGCGGCAGTCACCGGGGAGCTGTTTTTT	TRBD2	TRBV14	TRBJ2-2	once
CASKIRTGGEKLFF	TGTGCCAGCAAAATCCGGACAGGGGGTGAAAAACTGTTTTTT	TRBD1	TRBV2	TRBJ1-4	.
CASSPPRGSDDEQYF	TGTGCCAGCTCACCACCCCGGGGTTCGGACGACGAGCAGTACTTC	.	TRBV18	TRBJ2-7	.
CAWTVLASNEQFF	TGTGCCTGGACGGTGCTAGCGTCCAATGAGCAGTTCTTC	.	TRBV30	TRBJ2-1	.
CASSVKGLRANTGELFF	TGTGCCAGCAGCGTCAAGGGGCTACGGGCGAACACCGGGGAGCTGTTTTTT	.	TRBV28	TRBJ2-2	.
CASSGSRRNYGYTF	TGTGCCAGCAGTGGCAGCAGGAGAAACTATGGCTACACCTTC	.	TRBV2	TRBJ1-2	.
CASSRVGPSKETQYF	TGCGCCAGCAGCCGGGTGGGACCCTCGAAAGAGACCCAGTACTTC	.	TRBV5-1	TRBJ2-5	.
CASTGGNQPQHF	TGTGCCAGCACAGGGGGTAATCAGCCCCAGCATTTT	TRBD1	TRBV28	TRBJ1-5	.
CASSVAVGGAGANVLTF	TGTGCCAGCAGCGTAGCGGTAGGGGGCGCCGGGGCCAACGTCCTGACTTTC	TRBD1	TRBV9	TRBJ2-6	.
CASTLAGSNQPQHF	TGTGCCAGCACCCTGGCAGGGTCCAATCAGCCCCAGCATTTT	.	TRBV2	TRBJ1-5	.
CASTYTDTQYF	TGTGCCAGCACCTACACAGATACGCAGTATTTT	.	TRBV12-3/TRBV12-4	TRBJ2-3	.
CASSSPGKGSNQPQHF	TGTGCCAGCAGCAGCCCAGGGAAGGGGAGCAATCAGCCCCAGCATTTT	.	TRBV28	TRBJ1-5	.
CASSLDRSSYEQYF	TGTGCCAGCAGCTTAGACAGGAGCTCCTACGAGCAGTACTTC	.	TRBV11-1	TRBJ2-7	.
CASSLAGHTYF	TGTGCCAGCAGTTTGGCGGGACATACTTATTTT	.	TRBV6-5	TRBJ2-3	.
CASSRDTMNTEAFF	TGTGCCAGCAGCCGGGACACAATGAACACTGAAGCTTTCTTT	.	TRBV7-9	TRBJ1-1	.
CASSVGTRTYEQYF	TGTGCCAGCAGTGTGGGGACACGAACCTACGAGCAGTACTTC	.	TRBV6-2/TRBV6-3	TRBJ2-7	.
CASSRELEQPQHF	TGTGCCAGCTCACGGGAATTGGAGCAGCCCCAGCATTTT	.	TRBV18	TRBJ1-5	.
CASSVVAGQETQYF	TGTGCCAGCTCAGTGGTGGCAGGCCAAGAGACCCAGTACTTC	.	TRBV18	TRBJ2-5	.
CASSVGTGFSGNTIYF	TGTGCCAGCAGCGTAGGGACAGGGTTTTCTGGAAACACCATATATTTT	TRBD1	TRBV9	TRBJ1-3	.
CALHPSGRSNEQFF	TGTGCCCTACACCCTAGCGGGAGGAGCAATGAGCAGTTCTTC	TRBD2	TRBV28	TRBJ2-1	.
CASTLAGRVRHEQFF	TGTGCCAGCACCCTAGCGGGCAGGGTAAGGCATGAGCAGTTCTTC	TRBD2	TRBV7-2	TRBJ2-1	.
CASSPQGDTQYF	TGCGCCAGCAGCCCACAGGGGGATACGCAGTATTTT	TRBD1	TRBV5-1	TRBJ2-3	.
CASSLARRGAGGYTF	TGTGCCAGCAGTCTCGCCCGTCGGGGAGCGGGAGGCTACACCTTC	.	TRBV28	TRBJ1-2	.
CASRGQGRLSYEQYF	TGTGCCAGCAGAGGACAGGGGAGGTTATCCTACGAGCAGTACTTC	TRBD1	TRBV27	TRBJ2-7	once
CSVEGQGWEQYF	TGCAGCGTGGAAGGACAGGGGTGGGAGCAGTACTTC	TRBD1	TRBV29-1	TRBJ2-7	.
CASSPGSARQETQYF	TGTGCCAGCAGCCCGGGGTCAGCCAGGCAAGAGACCCAGTACTTC	.	TRBV7-9	TRBJ2-5	.
CASSEGIEQYF	TGTGCCAGCAGTGAAGGGATCGAGCAGTACTTC	.	TRBV6-1	TRBJ2-7	.
CASSTIPQREMFF	TGTGCCAGCAGCACAATTCCCCAGCGGGAGATGTTCTTC	TRBD2	TRBV12-3/TRBV12-4	TRBJ2-1	.
CASSDTGFYGYTF	TGTGCCAGCAGCGACACAGGGTTCTATGGCTACACCTTC	.	TRBV28	TRBJ1-2	.
CASKKATHRYF	TGTGCCAGCAAAAAAGCGACTCATCGGTACTTC	.	TRBV2	TRBJ2-7	.
CASSVAGNREETQYF	TGTGCCAGCAGCGTGGCGGGAAACAGGGAAGAGACCCAGTACTTC	.	TRBV9	TRBJ2-5	.
CASSGGLAGGDNEQFF	TGTGCCAGCAGTGGGGGACTAGCGGGAGGTGACAATGAGCAGTTCTTC	TRBD2	TRBV6-1	TRBJ2-1	.
CASSFRTGDNEQFF	TGCGCCAGCAGCTTCCGGACTGGGGACAATGAGCAGTTCTTC	.	TRBV5-1	TRBJ2-1	few
CATSRAPPGGLASGANVLTF	TGTGCCACCAGCAGAGCTCCCCCGGGAGGACTAGCCTCTGGGGCCAACGTCCTGACTTTC	TRBD2	TRBV15	TRBJ2-6	.
CASSLGGPKVTEAFF	TGTGCCAGCAGCTTAGGCGGGCCCAAGGTAACTGAAGCTTTCTTT	.	TRBV7-9	TRBJ1-1	.
CASSPPGLFGHEQFF	TGTGCCAGCTCACCACCGGGACTATTCGGGCATGAGCAGTTCTTC	TRBD2	TRBV18	TRBJ2-1	.
CATSGGSGANVLTF	TGTGCCACCAGTGGGGGGTCTGGGGCCAACGTCCTGACTTTC	.	TRBV24-1	TRBJ2-6	once
CASSLIEGAGELFF	TGTGCCAGCAGCTTAATTGAGGGGGCCGGGGAGCTGTTTTTT	.	TRBV6-5	TRBJ2-2	.
CASTYTGHRTMDTEAFF	TGTGCCAGCACGTACACGGGACACAGAACGATGGACACTGAAGCTTTCTTT	.	TRBV21-1	TRBJ1-1	once
CASSIGTAINEKLFF	TGTGCCAGCAGCATCGGGACAGCCATAAATGAAAAACTGTTTTTT	TRBD1	TRBV7-9	TRBJ1-4	.
CASSDSVEQYF	TGCGCCAGCAGTGACAGTGTCGAGCAGTACTTC	.	TRBV10-2	TRBJ2-7	.
CASSPSRRGGGTEAFF	TGTGCCAGCAGCCCGAGCCGTCGCGGGGGGGGCACTGAAGCTTTCTTT	.	TRBV5-6	TRBJ1-1	.
CASSSRDRGFTGELFF	TGTGCCAGCAGCTCCCGGGACAGGGGATTCACCGGGGAGCTGTTTTTT	TRBD1	TRBV11-2	TRBJ2-2	.
CASILKGQGRGTDTQYF	TGTGCCAGCATCCTCAAGGGACAGGGAAGAGGGACAGATACGCAGTATTTT	.	TRBV21-1	TRBJ2-3	.
CASSKEVGSVRFF	TGTGCCAGCAGCAAAGAGGTGGGGTCGGTGCGGTTCTTC	.	TRBV21-1	TRBJ2-1	.
CASSFSGYDTQYF	TGTGCCAGCAGCTTTTCGGGATATGATACGCAGTATTTT	.	TRBV5-5	TRBJ2-3	.
CASSTGGAGRYGYTF	TGTGCCAGTAGTACGGGCGGGGCCGGGCGCTATGGCTACACCTTC	.	TRBV19	TRBJ1-2	.
CASSPDLAGATDTQYF	TGTGCCAGCAGTCCGGACCTAGCGGGAGCAACAGATACGCAGTATTTT	TRBD2	TRBV28	TRBJ2-3	.
CASSLPVMKNTEAFF	TGTGCCAGCAGCTTACCGGTGATGAAGAACACTGAAGCTTTCTTT	.	TRBV7-8	TRBJ1-1	.
CASTEDRNTGELFF	TGTGCCAGCACCGAAGACAGAAACACCGGGGAGCTGTTTTTT	.	TRBV6-5	TRBJ2-2	.
CASSEAGGHRSYEQYF	TGTGCCAGCAGTGAAGCCGGGGGGCATCGTTCCTACGAGCAGTACTTC	.	TRBV6-1	TRBJ2-7	.
CASSKLRDRGRRIEAFF	TGTGCCAGCAGCAAACTCCGGGACAGGGGGCGCAGAATAGAAGCTTTCTTT	TRBD1	TRBV5-6	TRBJ1-1	.
CASSLRAGGAENTEAFF	TGTGCCAGCAGCTTAAGGGCAGGGGGAGCGGAGAACACTGAAGCTTTCTTT	TRBD1	TRBV7-2	TRBJ1-1	.
CASSKRGSGNEQYF	TGTGCCAGCAGCAAGAGGGGGAGTGGGAACGAGCAGTACTTC	.	TRBV3-1/TRBV3-2	TRBJ2-7	.
CASSNPGQGYNEQFF	TGTGCCAGCAGCAATCCGGGACAGGGGTACAATGAGCAGTTCTTC	TRBD1	TRBV5-4	TRBJ2-1	.
CASSFRDRGSPEQFF	TGTGCCAGCAGTTTCCGGGACAGGGGCTCCCCTGAGCAGTTCTTC	TRBD1	TRBV6-5	TRBJ2-1	.
CASRPSGSYNEQFF	TGTGCCAGCCGCCCCAGCGGGAGTTACAATGAGCAGTTCTTC	TRBD2	TRBV25-1	TRBJ2-1	.